This section outlines one TCR beta chain sequence together with its context. This clonotype was observed a handful of times. Its cognate antigen has yet to be identified. No qualities accompany the bases; no much larger clone lies one base away. The sample is drawn from a study of Graves' ophthalmopathy and Graves' hyperthyroidism (dated 2018 in TCRdb). Looking at the study overall: Peripheral blood was collected before any treatment was given, at the time of initial diagnosis. To tell Graves' ophthalmopathy apart from Graves' hyperthyroidism, and to predict which patients would progress to ophthalmopathy, the study relied on TCR beta repertoire signatures. In total, under 150 blood samples were TCR-sequenced: under 45 ophthalmopathy, some 75 hyperthyroidism and about 17 hyperthyroidism-to-ophthalmopathy patients. To explore V-J signatures distinguishing ophthalmopathy from hyperthyroidism, a discovery set of 100 patients (fewer than 45 ophthalmopathy, 55 to 60 stable hyperthyroidism) was enrolled. An independent validation cohort comprised 18 hyperthyroidism patients and 15 to 17 patients who later progressed from hyperthyroidism to ophthalmopathy. In five or six hyperthyroidism patients, T-cell repertoires of thyroid tissue and blood were compared. Following sample collection, hyperthyroidism patients were given methimazole at a starting dose of 30 mg daily, and ophthalmopathy patients were given high-dose intravenous methylprednisolone. General findings and caveats noted by the study authors: In cross-validation, the 13-signature model distinguished ophthalmopathy from stable hyperthyroidism with 85% to 90% sensitivity and approximately 81% specificity, and in the test set the corresponding values were about 80% and 75%. Most expanded thyroid clonotypes with a frequency above 0.001 also appeared in blood, which suggests that blood repertoires may reflect the immune response in the thyroid. In validation, the model predicted ophthalmopathy progression with about 70% sensitivity and 72.22% specificity; 12 predicted patients were CT-confirmed with GO in a median of 6.5 months. No statistical method was used to predetermine the sample size, and group allocation was not hidden from the investigators.

Trimming removed 2 bases from V and 1 base from J, leaving 13 bases between the germline ends. The CDR3 goes from the cysteine to the phenylalanine over 15 residues. Just CDR3 DNA is preserved here, 45 bases in frame from base 1. CDR1 and CDR2, looked up from the germline V gene, are SGHRS and YFSETQ. Ophthalmopathy patients had moderately to severely active disease, Clinical Activity Score of at least 3, NOSPECS grade of at least 4, and disease duration under 3 months. Patients with other autoimmune diseases, uncontrolled infections, pregnancy or lactation were excluded. Diagnosis relied on clinical symptoms, serum thyroxine, TRAb, thyroid ultrasound and orbital computed tomography. Using Ficoll-Paque density gradient centrifugation, PBMCs were isolated from 8.5 to 10 ml of fresh peripheral blood. Total RNA was extracted with Trizol reagent and quality-checked on an Agilent 2100 Bioanalyzer. For repertoire sequencing, TCR beta CDR3 regions were amplified from RNA transcripts. The first round was an RT-PCR using HTBI primers with the Qiagen OneStep RT-PCR kit, and this first round was followed by a second-round multiplex PCR, then size selection and purification. The libraries underwent paired-end sequencing with 100 bp reads on an Illumina HiSeq2000. For the original study's pipeline: Reads were processed with SOAPnuke, discarding reads with adapters, uncalled bases, mean Phred below 15, or no exact constant-primer or identifier match. COPE v1.2.5 was used to merge the high-quality paired reads. Each unique nucleotide sequence was treated as a clonotype, and MiTCR v1.1 was used to align the clonotypes to the IMGT TRB V, D and J references. The analysis was limited to V-J combinations with a frequency above 0.0001, which together covered just over 98% of the repertoires. A TCR clonal expansion and chaos score per V-J combination was defined as the ratio of F50 clonal expansion to chaos observed in the TCRdist matrix. Features were reduced by Welch's t-statistics and random forest to around 14 V-J combinations, which fed a naive Bayes classifier. The Morisita-Horn index was used to measure how similar the thyroid and blood repertoires were. TCRdb passed the public sequencing reads through fastp at Q25 and MiXCR, retaining productive beta sequences. Rows merge per CDR3 protein into single entries with the most common DNA and genes. These V and J calls originate from TCRdb's pipeline instead of the authors' own analysis. The sample profile shows about 660,000 distinct CDR3 sequences; 35% to 50% of them were found once. More than 2.5% of the sample lies in the top ten.

The V and J genes are TRBV5-1 and TRBJ2-7; TRBD2 could be the D gene, as 5 bases match. This clonotype originated in an adult man with Graves' ophthalmopathy. Specimen: peripheral blood. The DNA sequence is TGCGCCAGCAGCTTATCGGGGTGGGATTCCTACGAGCAGTACTTC. Its translation reads: CASSLSGWDSYEQYF.